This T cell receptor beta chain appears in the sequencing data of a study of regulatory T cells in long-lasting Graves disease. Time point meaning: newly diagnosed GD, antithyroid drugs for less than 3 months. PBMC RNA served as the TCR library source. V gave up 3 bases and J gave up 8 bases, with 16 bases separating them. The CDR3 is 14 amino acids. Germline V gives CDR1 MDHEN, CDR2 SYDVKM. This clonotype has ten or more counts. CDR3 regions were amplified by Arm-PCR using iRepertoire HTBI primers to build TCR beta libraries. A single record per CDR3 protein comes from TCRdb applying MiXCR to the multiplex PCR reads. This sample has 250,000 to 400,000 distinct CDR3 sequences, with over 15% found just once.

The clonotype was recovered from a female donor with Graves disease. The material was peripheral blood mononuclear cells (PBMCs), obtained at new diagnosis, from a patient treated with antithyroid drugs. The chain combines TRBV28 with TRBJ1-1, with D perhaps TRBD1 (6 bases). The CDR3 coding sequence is TGTGCCAGCAGTTTCCTGATCACAGGGAGGGAAGCTTTCTTT. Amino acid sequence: CASSFLITGREAFF. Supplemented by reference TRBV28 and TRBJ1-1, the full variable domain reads DVKVTQSSRYLVKRTGEKVFLECVQDMDHENMFWYRQDPGLGLRLIYFSYDVKMKEKGDIPEGYSVSREKKERFSLILESASTNQTSMYLCASSFLITGREAFFGQGTRLTVV.